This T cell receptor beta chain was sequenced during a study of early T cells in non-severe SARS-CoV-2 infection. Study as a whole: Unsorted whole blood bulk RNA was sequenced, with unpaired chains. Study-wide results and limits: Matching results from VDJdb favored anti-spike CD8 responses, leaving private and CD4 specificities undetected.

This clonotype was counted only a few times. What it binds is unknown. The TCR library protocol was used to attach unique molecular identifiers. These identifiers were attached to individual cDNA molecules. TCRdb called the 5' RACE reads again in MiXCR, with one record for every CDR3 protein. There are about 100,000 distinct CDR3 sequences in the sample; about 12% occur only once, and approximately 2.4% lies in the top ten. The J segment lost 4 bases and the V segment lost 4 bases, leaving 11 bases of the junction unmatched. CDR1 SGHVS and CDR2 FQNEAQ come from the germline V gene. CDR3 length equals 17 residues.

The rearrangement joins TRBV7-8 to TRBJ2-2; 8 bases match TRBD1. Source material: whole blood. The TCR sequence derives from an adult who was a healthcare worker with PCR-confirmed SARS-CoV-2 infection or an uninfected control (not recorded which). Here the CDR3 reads CASSSVYSTGATGELFF. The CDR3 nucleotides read TGTGCCAGCAGCTCCGTGTACTCGACAGGGGCCACCGGGGAGCTGTTTTTT.